Shown below are 5 T cell receptor beta chains from a single sample sequenced in a study of blood T cell repertoires in COVID-19. Profiling relied on immunoSEQ multiplex PCR, and the TCRdb table lists in-frame clones only, not all of them. The sample carries about 270,000 clones, 88% recorded once. The sequenced material came from PBMCs or T cells enriched from blood (not recorded which). These receptors originate from a woman aged 45 to 65 who had recovered from COVID-19.

The rearrangement joins TRBV4-3 to TRBJ2-7, with 12 bases aligning to TRBD2. The CDR3 totals 14 residues. Per germline, CDR1 LGHNA and CDR2 YSLEER. J was trimmed by 5 bases and V by 8 bases; bases with no gene match: 7. The CDR3 protein is CASSRTSGKNEQYF. DNA of the CDR3: TGCGCCAGCTCCAGGACTAGCGGGAAGAACGAGCAGTACTTC.

This chain connects TRBV7-9 to TRBJ1-2, with 12 bases that match TRBD1. CDR3 length equals 16 residues. The germline V gene encodes CDR1 SEHNR and CDR2 FQNEAQ (reference sequence). Trimming at V came to 5 bases and at J to 7 bases, leaving 11 bases not matched to a gene. Here the CDR3 DNA reads TGTGCCAGCAGCATTTGGGGACAGGGGGCGCTTAGTGGCTACACCTTC. It yields the protein CASSIWGQGALSGYTF.

The gene calls are TRBV3-1 (or the pseudogene TRBV3-2) and TRBJ2-1; D call uncertain. Germline CDR1 is LGHDT and CDR2 is YNNKEL (reference sequence). CDR3 length: 13 residues. V lost 1 base to trimming and J lost 10 bases, with 11 bases between them. The CDR3 region has the DNA TGTGCCAGCAGCCAAGTGGAGTCGGCGGAGCAGTTCTTC. Translating gives CASSQVESAEQFF.

The chain employs TRBV15 and TRBJ2-7; D gene unclear. The germline V gene encodes CDR1 LNHNV and CDR2 YYDKDF (reference sequence). The ends were cut back, 3 bases at V and 8 bases at J, with 14 bases in the middle. The CDR3 covers 13 residues. The CDR3 is CATSSAPTAKQYF. The CDR3 coding sequence is TGTGCCACCAGCAGCGCGCCTACCGCTAAGCAGTACTTC.

The chain has TRBV18 and TRBJ1-1; 7 nucleotides agree with TRBD1. Germline loops: CDR1 KGHSH, CDR2 LQKENI. The CDR3 has 13 residues. V lost 8 bases to trimming and J lost 7 bases; unmatched junction nucleotides: 10. Here the CDR3 DNA reads TGTGCCAGCCTTATCGACAGGGACGGTGAAGCTTTCTTT. As protein: CASLIDRDGEAFF.